This T cell receptor (beta chain) was sequenced for a study of CD8+CD57+ T cells in acquired aplastic anemia. Study-level points and caveats: Patient and control CD8+ Simpson's diversity was not significantly different. In common between the patients and the controls were approximately 28 CD8+ CDR3 sequences.

Profiling of TCR beta VDJ combinations and CDR3 sequences used genomic DNA as template. Each CDR3 protein gets one entry after TCRdb re-called the reads with MiXCR. Seen here are 89,000 or so distinct CDR3 sequences, roughly 70% observed once, and the top ten hold 65%. Those patients picked for sequencing had displayed CD8+CD57+ cell expansion on flow cytometry. Severe acquired aplastic anemia was present in all patients. As concerns this clonotype: Its target is unknown.

The V gene lost 3 bases and the J gene lost 5 bases, with 10 bases spanning the gap. This CDR3 spans 12 amino acids. Germline loops: CDR1 DFQATT, CDR2 SNEGSKA (reference sequence). This rearrangement joins TRBV20-1 to TRBJ1-2, with unresolved D. This sequence originates from a human donor with aplastic anemia. The sequencing sample was made of sorted CD4+, CD8+, or CD8+CD57+ T cells (not recorded which) from PBMCs. The CDR3, as DNA: TGCAGTGCTAGTATCGACTCATATGGCTACACCTTC. It specifies CSASIDSYGYTF.